These T cell receptor beta chains were read from a single sample in a study of response to subunit inactivated influenza vaccine. Via MiXCR, TCRdb re-called the RT-PCR reads, giving one row per CDR3 protein. The top ten clones hold under 14% of a sample with hundreds of thousands of distinct CDR3 sequences, approximately 14% of them seen once. This material consisted of PBMCs from blood, taken roughly 12 days after vaccination. These receptors were collected from a man aged 50 to 60 who received an inactivated influenza vaccine. Both conserved end residues are trimmed from each CDR3. Each record gives: V gene, CDR3 protein.

v_call: TRBV24-1
cdr3_aa: ATSDFVGGYNEQF

v_call: TRBV5-1
cdr3_aa: ASRAGTSGTNEQF

v_call: TRBV24-1
cdr3_aa: ATSDSLLRNEQF

v_call: TRBV6-2/TRBV6-3
cdr3_aa: ASSYYQGRQAF

v_call: TRBV6-2/TRBV6-3
cdr3_aa: ASSYQGSGTEAF

v_call: TRBV7-2
cdr3_aa: ASSPRQGNEQF

v_call: TRBV20-1
cdr3_aa: SATTGGGHQPQH

v_call: TRBV7-6
cdr3_aa: ASSLASGHSYEQY

v_call: TRBV5-4
cdr3_aa: ASSFARLAGNEQF

v_call: TRBV7-2
cdr3_aa: ASSLGREGRDTQY

v_call: TRBV24-1
cdr3_aa: ATSDDSSFTDTQY

v_call: TRBV20-1
cdr3_aa: SARAGGRAFEQY

v_call: TRBV27
cdr3_aa: ASVKQGRGTDTQY

v_call: TRBV20-1
cdr3_aa: SATGPPMANT

v_call: TRBV6-6
cdr3_aa: ASGRPGEEAF

v_call: TRBV20-1
cdr3_aa: SALGSLNTEAF

v_call: TRBV18
cdr3_aa: ASSPPGVRSLETQY

v_call: TRBV5-1
cdr3_aa: ASSWGVDYEQY

v_call: TRBV7-2
cdr3_aa: ASSHRTSGVYEQY

v_call: TRBV15
cdr3_aa: ATSREVWGTEAF

v_call: TRBV19
cdr3_aa: ASSIGGRVNTEAF

v_call: TRBV9
cdr3_aa: ASSVTSADTGELF

v_call: TRBV5-1
cdr3_aa: ASSLEPGDTYEQY

v_call: TRBV12-3/TRBV12-4
cdr3_aa: ASRLQGWTEAF

v_call: TRBV27
cdr3_aa: ASGSSGRVNTGELF

v_call: TRBV28
cdr3_aa: ASSLYPGNEQF

v_call: TRBV2
cdr3_aa: ASSTDGAGIDTQY

v_call: TRBV3-1
cdr3_aa: ASSHGPSEAF

v_call: TRBV5-1
cdr3_aa: ASSLPQGGSSYEQY

v_call: TRBV11-2
cdr3_aa: ASSLTDNIQY

v_call: TRBV24-1
cdr3_aa: ATSAPVAGGDDTQY

v_call: TRBV5-1
cdr3_aa: ASSFGQSGVNEQF

v_call: TRBV7-9
cdr3_aa: ASSSNLGETQY